What follows describes a single T cell receptor (beta chain). This specimen belongs to a study of blood T cell repertoires in COVID-19. Study-wide background: Sources were T cells, B-cell-depleted T cells, or PBMCs; the material itself was cDNA or gDNA.

Some clones are missing from TCRdb's copy, which holds only in-frame ones; the method was immunoSEQ multiplex PCR. Of fewer than 350,000 clones in the sample, more than 85% were seen once. Germline loops: CDR1 SGHTA, CDR2 FQGNSA. CDR3 length equals 15 residues. J gave up 2 bases and V 5 bases, and 2 bases lay outside the gene matches. What was sequenced was PBMCs or T cells enriched from blood (not recorded which). The sequence was collected from a man in his forties or fifties who had been exposed to COVID-19. The chain couples TRBV7-2 to TRBJ2-7; the match to TRBD2 covers 14 bases. The CDR3 nucleotides read TGTGCCAGCAGCGGACTAGCGGGAGGAACCTACGAGCAGTACTTC. It encodes CASSGLAGGTYEQYF.